Below are 24 T cell receptor beta chains sequenced from a single sample in a study of blood T cell repertoires in COVID-19. The protocol was immunoSEQ multiplex PCR, while the TCRdb copy is restricted to in-frame clones and leaves out a portion. The sample shows about 300,000 clones, around 87% of them seen only once. The sequencing input was peripheral blood. These receptors were obtained from a man between 18 and 35 years old with active or convalescent COVID-19.

V gene TRBV27 combines with J gene TRBJ2-7; a possible D gene is TRBD1 (6 bases). Trimming removed 6 bases from V and 6 bases from J, with 18 bases in between. CDR3 length: 14 residues. CDR1 MNHEY and CDR2 SMNVEV come from the germline V gene (reference sequence). The CDR3 DNA reads TGTGCCAGCAGCTCACAACAGGGATCTTCCGAGCAGTACTTC. It translates to CASSSQQGSSEQYF.

The chain recombines TRBV9 with TRBJ2-3; weak D call: TRBD2 (5 bases). Germline V lookup: CDR1 SGDLS, CDR2 YYNGEE. The CDR3 is 14 residues long. V lost 7 bases to trimming and J lost 1 base, with 13 bases between them. This CDR3 is CASGIGSGTDTQYF. CDR3 coding DNA: TGTGCCAGCGGTATTGGTAGCGGCACAGATACGCAGTATTTT.

The J gene is TRBJ2-7, the V gene TRBV6-2 or TRBV6-3; 9 bases are a match to TRBD2. CDR3 length: 11 residues. CDR1 and CDR2 from the germline V gene are MNHEY and SVGEGT. V gave up 6 bases and J gave up 12 bases; unmatched junction bases: 6. The DNA of the CDR3 is TGTGCCAGCAGCTTAGCGGGGGTCCCGTACTTC. Its translation is CASSLAGVPYF.

The chain has TRBV6-2 or TRBV6-3 and TRBJ2-7; 8 positions agree with TRBD2. V dropped 6 bases and J dropped 0; count of bases not matched to a gene: 10. Per the germline V gene, CDR1 is MNHEY and CDR2 is SVGEGT. The CDR3 is 16 amino acids. CDR3 sequence reads: CASSGSSGRSSYEQYF. As DNA, the CDR3 is TGTGCCAGCAGCGGATCTAGCGGGCGAAGCTCCTACGAGCAGTACTTC.

This clone was found a few times. The J gene is TRBJ1-2, the V gene TRBV6-2 or TRBV6-3; no firm D call. Looked up from germline, CDR1 is MNHEY and CDR2 is SVGEGT. V lost 1 base and J lost 2, with 8 bases in between. The CDR3 length is 14 residues. The CDR3 DNA sequence: TGTGCCAGCAGTTACTATGGGCAGAACTATGGCTACACCTTC. Amino acids: CASSYYGQNYGYTF.

This clone was seen just once. J is TRBJ1-1 and V is TRBV11-2; unclear D gene. The germline gives CDR1 SGHAT, CDR2 FQNNGV. The CDR3 contains 14 residues. Trimming cost V 1 base and J 2 bases, with 8 bases left between them. The CDR3 sequence is CASSLGSGNTEAFF. The CDR3 bases are TGTGCCAGCAGCTTAGGCTCGGGAAACACTGAAGCTTTCTTT. The whole variable domain, filled in from reference TRBV11-2 and TRBJ1-1, reads EAGVAQSPRYKIIEKRQSVAFWCNPISGHATLYWYQQILGQGPKLLIQFQNNGVVDDSQLPKDRFSAERLKGVDSTLKIQPAKLEDSAVYLCASSLGSGNTEAFFGQGTRLTVV.

The chain employs TRBV28 and TRBJ1-6; TRBD1 matches at 12 bases. V lost 4 bases to trimming and J lost 8 bases; unmatched junction nucleotides: 9. Per the germline V gene, CDR1 is MDHEN and CDR2 is SYDVKM. This CDR3 spans 17 amino acids. CDR3 DNA sequence: TGTGCCAGCAGTTCGGGACAGGGGGCTACCTCCCATTCACCCCTCCACTTT. This encodes CASSSGQGATSHSPLHF.

The chain joins TRBV27 to TRBJ1-5; no firm D call. The CDR3 loop spans 14 amino acids. Germline assignment: CDR1 MNHEY and CDR2 SMNVEV (reference sequence). V was cut by 1 base and J by 4 bases, with 8 bases left in between. CDR3 sequence reads: CASSLFPGNQPQHF. CDR3 DNA sequence: TGTGCCAGCAGTTTATTTCCAGGAAATCAGCCCCAGCATTTT.

The chain recombines TRBV5-1 with TRBJ2-3, with 14 bases matching TRBD2. V lost 4 bases, J lost 0 bases, and 10 bases stayed unmatched. CDR3 size: 19 residues. Germline V gives CDR1 SGHRS, CDR2 YFSETQ. Here the CDR3 DNA reads TGCGCCAGCAGCACAGGACTAGCGGGAGGTATATCTAGCACAGATACGCAGTATTTT. Its translation is CASSTGLAGGISSTDTQYF.

The chain joins TRBV3-1 (or the pseudogene TRBV3-2) to TRBJ1-4, with TRBD1 as a possible D gene (6 bases). The CDR3 has 13 residues. V lost 7 bases and J lost 5, with 11 bases in between. The germline gives CDR1 LGHDT, CDR2 YNNKEL (reference sequence). CDR3 sequence: CASNNRANEKLFF. In nucleotides, the CDR3 is TGTGCCAGCAACAACAGGGCCAATGAAAAACTGTTTTTT.

The chain uses TRBV10-2 and TRBJ2-1; the match to TRBD2 covers 12 bases. The CDR3 spans 14 residues. Trimming took 6 bases from V and 7 from J; bases not matched to a gene: 4. Germline CDR1 reads WSHSY; CDR2 reads SAAADI. The CDR3 loop is CASSGLAGWNEQFF. As DNA, the CDR3 is TGCGCCAGCAGCGGACTAGCGGGATGGAATGAGCAGTTCTTC.

The rearrangement joins TRBV6-5 to TRBJ2-1; 9 nucleotides align to TRBD2. This CDR3 is 14 amino acids long. The V gene end was trimmed by 6 bases and the J gene end by 9 bases; junction bases not matched to a gene: 9. Germline values: CDR1 MNHEY, CDR2 SVGAGI. The DNA of the CDR3 is TGTGCCAGCAGCCTCTCGAGCGGGGGGTCTGAGCAGTTCTTC. It yields the protein CASSLSSGGSEQFF.

V gene TRBV28 combines with J gene TRBJ2-7; maybe TRBD2 (6 bases). The CDR3 sequence is 15 residues long. V was pared by 5 bases and J by 1 base, with 15 bases between. Germline CDR1 and CDR2: MDHEN and SYDVKM. The CDR3 sequence is CASSLMRDLSYEQYF. The CDR3 DNA reads as TGTGCCAGCAGTCTAATGCGGGACTTGTCCTACGAGCAGTACTTC.

The chain couples TRBV3-1 (or the pseudogene TRBV3-2) to TRBJ2-1; D unresolved. This CDR3 comprises 15 residues. The V and J ends lost 2 bases and 0 bases respectively, with 8 bases between them. Germline V lookup: CDR1 LGHDT, CDR2 YNNKEL (reference sequence). The CDR3 DNA reads as TGTGCCAGCAGCCAAACGCGGAACTCCTACAATGAGCAGTTCTTC. This encodes CASSQTRNSYNEQFF.

This clone was recorded once. The V and J genes are TRBV7-9 and TRBJ2-3, with 9 bases lining up with TRBD1. V dropped 5 bases and J dropped 3; count of bases not matched to a gene: 6. CDR3 size: 15 residues. Germline V CDR1 and CDR2: SEHNR, FQNEAQ (reference sequence). CDR3 DNA: TGTGCCAGCAGCCAAAACAGGGGGCGAACAGATACGCAGTATTTT. Protein product: CASSQNRGRTDTQYF.

The chain's CDR3 is CASSSGQGSDTQYF. CDR3 DNA sequence: TGTGCCAGCAGTTCGGGACAGGGATCAGATACGCAGTATTTT. This chain joins TRBV6-5 and TRBJ2-3, with 9 positions matching TRBD1. V lost 4 bases to trimming and J lost 4 bases; unmatched junction nucleotides: 3. The CDR3 is 14 amino acids. Germline V gives CDR1 MNHEY, CDR2 SVGAGI.

Of note for this clone: The junction and the germline gene differ at one end; a read error may be behind it. V is TRBV14 and J is TRBJ1-1; no clear D. The CDR3 sequence is 14 residues long. Germline CDR1 SGHDN, CDR2 FVKESK. CDR3 sequence reads: CASTQMSTNTEAFF. The CDR3 DNA follows: TGTGCCAGCACCCAAATGAGCACGAACACTGAAGCTTTCTTT.

The chain employs TRBV7-9 and TRBJ1-2; D might be TRBD1 (5 bases). Between the trimmed V and J ends, which lost 5 bases and 5 bases, there was a span of 12 bases. Germline loops: CDR1 SEHNR, CDR2 FQNEAQ (reference sequence). This CDR3 region has 13 residues. The CDR3 sequence: CASSDDSTYGYTF. The CDR3 DNA reads TGTGCCAGCAGCGACGACAGCACTTATGGCTACACCTTC.

The chain carries TRBV19 and TRBJ1-1, with 9 bases identical to TRBD1. V was pared by 5 bases and J by 5 bases, with 9 bases of the junction left unmatched. From germline, CDR1 is LNHDA and CDR2 SQIVND (reference sequence). There are 15 residues in the CDR3. The CDR3 region is CASSSPNRGQTEAFF. In DNA form, the CDR3 reads TGTGCCAGTAGTTCACCTAACAGGGGGCAAACTGAAGCTTTCTTT.

This clone was seen once. The genes are TRBV4-1 and TRBJ1-5; 7 bases are a match to TRBD1. J lost 1 base, V lost 5 bases, and 8 bases had no gene match. The CDR3 covers 16 residues. CDR1 is MGHRA, CDR2 YSYEKL, per germline. In nucleotides, the CDR3 is TGCGCCAGCAGCTTAGGGGGCGTAGGGAGCAATCAGCCCCAGCATTTT. Residues: CASSLGGVGSNQPQHF.

As DNA, the CDR3 is TGTGCCAGCTCACCACGGGACAGGAACACTGAAGCTTTCTTT. It translates to CASSPRDRNTEAFF. The chain employs TRBV18 and TRBJ1-1, with 7 bases fitting TRBD1. Unmatched junction bases numbered 0, after V lost 1 base and J lost 1 base. Germline lookup yields CDR1 KGHSH and CDR2 LQKENI. CDR3 size: 14 residues.

In this sample, this clone turned up once. The rearrangement joins TRBV7-8 to TRBJ2-7; D remains unclear. The CDR3 runs to 16 residues. The V end was cut by 5 bases, the J end by 4 bases, with 21 bases between. Germline V gene sequence: CDR1 SGHVS, CDR2 FQNEAQ. In DNA, the CDR3 is TGTGCCAGCAGCCCCTCGATTCGCGGTGGGTTTTACGAGCAGTACTTC. It is translated as CASSPSIRGGFYEQYF.

The chain has TRBV5-1 and TRBJ2-2; no definite D call. The CDR3 has 15 residues. V lost 0 bases to trimming and J lost 0 bases, with 6 bases between them. Looked up from germline, CDR1 is SGHRS and CDR2 is YFSETQ. This chain's CDR3 is CASSLGPSNTGELFF. CDR3 nucleotide sequence: TGCGCCAGCAGCTTGGGGCCATCGAACACCGGGGAGCTGTTTTTT.

This clone has only a few counts. The chain is built from TRBV4-1 and TRBJ1-5, with D tentatively TRBD1 (6 bases). The V gene's germline CDR1 is MGHRA and CDR2 YSYEKL. Deletions cut 0 bases from V and 5 bases from J, with 17 bases between. The CDR3 contains 17 residues. The CDR3 nucleotides are TGCGCCAGCAGCCAAGATATCAGGGGTGCGTTCTATCAGCCCCAGCATTTT. Translated: CASSQDIRGAFYQPQHF.